These 27 T cell receptor beta chains came from one sample sequenced in a study of beta chain features in type 1 diabetes. Points from the study as a whole: Researchers report that Type 1 diabetes patients had moderately but significantly shorter TCRB CDR3s across all four CD4+ subsets.

The isolated RNA, all of it, was reverse transcribed, so expressed TCRB transcripts were what got sequenced. Repertoires were generated with immunoSEQ multiplex PCR, while TCRdb's copy carries only in-frame clones and drops some. The sample has around 690,000 clones, 9.5% to 15% seen once. Antigen specificity for these receptors is unknown. The sequencing input was naive CD4+ T cells from blood. These receptors came from a young man with type 1 diabetes.

This clone was observed a few times. The rearrangement joins TRBV28 to TRBJ2-7; possibly TRBD1 or TRBD2 for D (5 bases each). The CDR3 is 15 residues long. Trimming pared 7 bases from V and 2 bases from J, leaving 18 bases between. Germline V gives CDR1 MDHEN, CDR2 SYDVKM. The CDR3 loop is CASNPGRALTYEQYF. The CDR3 nucleotides read TGTGCCAGCAACCCGGGACGGGCACTCACCTACGAGCAGTACTTC.

This clone was seen only a few times. This chain uses TRBV4-2 with TRBJ2-7, with TRBD2 identical over 10 bases. V was clipped by 4 bases and J by 4 bases; unmatched bases: 10. CDR1 is LGHNA and CDR2 is YNFKEQ in the germline V gene. This CDR3 region has 16 residues. The CDR3, as DNA: TGTGCCAGCAGCCCAGATCTCCAGCGGGGGGGATACGAGCAGTACTTC. Its protein is CASSPDLQRGGYEQYF.

This clone was counted only a few times. The chain joins TRBV21-1 to TRBJ2-1. TRBV21-1 is a pseudogene. The CDR3 runs to 17 residues. CDR3 nucleotide sequence: TGTGCCAGCAGCAGAGCAAAAAGAGAGTGGCAGTACAATGAGCAGTTCTTC. It encodes CASSRAKREWQYNEQFF.

As to this clone: A read error may produce the germline difference seen at one junction end. The chain has TRBV5-1 and TRBJ1-1; 8 positions agree with TRBD1. The CDR3 totals 12 residues. Germline assignment: CDR1 SGHRS and CDR2 YFSETQ. DNA for the CDR3: TGCGCCAGCAGCGGGGACAGGATGGAGGCGGTCTTT. Encoded protein: CASSGDRMEAVF.

This clone was recorded a few times. The gene calls are TRBV6-6 and TRBJ1-4; D remains ambiguous. This CDR3 region has 13 residues. V gave up 10 bases and J gave up 0 bases, with 9 bases separating them. Germline V gene lookup returns CDR1 MNHNY and CDR2 SVGAGI (reference sequence). The CDR3 nucleotides are TGTGCCATCGGACCCACAACTAATGAAAAACTGTTTTTT. It encodes CAIGPTTNEKLFF.

Worth noting for this clone: Other DNA sequences in the same sample also yield this CDR3. The chain uses TRBV7-3 and TRBJ1-6; TRBD1 matches 9 bases. V lost 0 bases to trimming and J lost 6 bases; unmatched junction nucleotides: 0. Germline lookup yields CDR1 SGHTA and CDR2 FQGTGA. This CDR3 has 15 amino acids. The chain's CDR3 is CASSLTDRGNSPLHF. CDR3 DNA: TGTGCCAGCAGCTTAACGGACAGGGGTAATTCACCCCTCCACTTT.

This clone has just a few counts. This chain joins TRBV20-1 and TRBJ1-1; the D is unclear. The length of the CDR3 is 11 residues. CDR1 DFQATT and CDR2 SNEGSKA come from the germline V gene (reference sequence). The germline V and J ends were trimmed by 3 bases and 5 bases, with 7 bases remaining between them. The CDR3 DNA reads as TGCAGTGCTAGTAGGCAGACTGAAGCTTTCTTT. It translates to CSASRQTEAFF.

The chain is built from TRBV5-4 and TRBJ1-5; D is possibly TRBD1 (6 bases). V gave up 2 bases and J gave up 4 bases, with 10 bases separating them. This CDR3 comprises 14 residues. Germline CDR1 reads SGHNT; CDR2 reads YYREEE (reference sequence). The CDR3 reads CASSFSGVNQPQHF. The CDR3 coding sequence is TGTGCCAGCAGCTTCTCAGGGGTTAATCAGCCCCAGCATTTT.

The chain employs TRBV28 and TRBJ1-2; D not certain. Germline CDR1 and CDR2: MDHEN and SYDVKM. The length of the CDR3 is 10 residues. Trimming shortened V by 8 bases and J by 8 bases, and 9 bases separated the two germline ends. CDR3 region: CASGESGYTF. CDR3 sequence (DNA): TGTGCCAGCGGAGAATCGGGCTACACCTTC.

The chain recombines TRBV25-1 with TRBJ2-2; D uncertain. Germline CDR1 and CDR2: MGHDK and SYGVNS. CDR3 size: 16 residues. Between the trimmed V and J ends, which lost 4 bases and 0 bases, there was a span of 12 bases. The CDR3 region has the DNA TGTGCCAGCAGTGCCTTGACTGTCGCGAACACCGGGGAGCTGTTTTTT. Translating it yields CASSALTVANTGELFF.

The chain uses TRBV6-5 and TRBJ2-7; 7 bases are shared with TRBD1. CDR3 length equals 13 residues. Germline V gene data show CDR1 as MNHEY and CDR2 as SVGAGI. V lost 2 bases, J lost 5 bases, and 3 bases stayed unmatched. This CDR3 is CASSYDRDHEQYF. CDR3 nucleotides: TGTGCCAGCAGTTACGACAGGGACCACGAGCAGTACTTC.

This clone was picked up a small number of times. The genes are TRBV27 and TRBJ1-3; no reliable D call. CDR1 is MNHEY and CDR2 is SMNVEV in the germline V gene (reference sequence). V lost 2 bases and J lost 4, with 12 bases in between. CDR3 size: 15 residues. The CDR3 coding sequence is TGTGCCAGCAGTTTAGACTTTAAGGCCGGAAACACCATATATTTT. Residues: CASSLDFKAGNTIYF.

The chain employs TRBV7-8 and TRBJ1-2; tentatively, D is TRBD1 (5 bases). Trimming stripped 8 bases from V and 8 bases from J, with 15 bases between. In germline, CDR1 is SGHVS, CDR2 FQNEAQ. CDR3 size: 12 residues. Here the CDR3 reads CASLGRAGGYTF. CDR3 bases: TGTGCCAGCCTTGGCAGGGCAGGAGGCTACACCTTC. The complete variable domain, with remaining parts taken from reference TRBV7-8 and TRBJ1-2, reads GAGVSQSPRYKVAKRGQDVALRCDPISGHVSLFWYQQALGQGPEFLTYFQNEAQLDKSGLPSDRFFAERPEGSVSTLKIQRTQQEDSAVYLCASLGRAGGYTFGSGTRLTVV.

This clone has just a few counts. V and J are TRBV5-1 and TRBJ2-1; 7 bases match TRBD1. The CDR3 length is 17 residues. V dropped 0 bases and J dropped 0; count of bases not matched to a gene: 6. Germline CDR1 SGHRS, CDR2 YFSETQ. The CDR3 sequence is CASSLEFRGSSYNEQFF. The CDR3 nucleotides read TGCGCCAGCAGCTTGGAATTCAGGGGGAGCTCCTACAATGAGCAGTTCTTC.

The gene calls are TRBV2 and TRBJ1-4; D gene unclear. Looked up from germline, CDR1 is SNHLY and CDR2 is FYNNEI. The CDR3 is made up of 11 amino acids. Trimming removed 5 bases at V and 6 bases at J, with 4 bases between. The CDR3 nucleotides are TGTGCCAGCAGTTACCATGAAAAACTGTTTTTT. Protein sequence: CASSYHEKLFF.

This clone has more than one count but fewer than ten. The rearrangement uses TRBV29-1 and TRBJ1-2, with 8 nucleotides matching TRBD1. This CDR3 spans 14 amino acids. The V gene end was trimmed by 4 bases and the J gene end by 10 bases; junction bases not matched to a gene: 14. Germline-derived CDR1 and CDR2 are SQVTM and ANQGSEA. Here the CDR3 reads CSVVTLGTGKDYTF. DNA for the CDR3: TGCAGCGTTGTTACGCTAGGGACAGGTAAAGACTACACCTTC. Filled out from reference TRBV29-1 and TRBJ1-2, the complete variable domain reads SAVISQKPSRDICQRGTSLTIQCQVDSQVTMMFWYRQQPGQSLTLIATANQGSEATYESGFVIDKFPISRPNLTFSTLTVSNMSPEDSSIYLCSVVTLGTGKDYTFGSGTRLTVV.

This clone has just a few counts. This chain joins TRBV7-9 and TRBJ1-1, with 7 bases fitting TRBD1. J gave up 1 base and V 3 bases, and 2 bases lay outside the gene matches. Germline V lookup: CDR1 SEHNR, CDR2 FQNEAQ (reference sequence). This CDR3 has 14 amino acids. The CDR3 DNA sequence: TGTGCCAGCAGCTTTCAGGGGGAGAACACTGAAGCTTTCTTT. Translation: CASSFQGENTEAFF.

V usage is TRBV29-1 and J usage is TRBJ2-5; 7 bases map to TRBD1. Matching the DNA end better, TRBJ2-7 makes the J call doubtful. The CDR3 covers 12 residues. Per germline, CDR1 SQVTM and CDR2 ANQGSEA. The CDR3 loop is CSVEQGAYEQYF. The CDR3 DNA is TGCAGCGTTGAACAGGGGGCCTACGAGCAGTACTTC.

V and J are TRBV10-3 and TRBJ1-2, with 10 bases lining up with TRBD1. This CDR3 is 12 amino acids long. Trimming took 6 bases from V and 7 from J; bases not matched to a gene: 2. CDR1 is ENHRY, CDR2 SYGVKD, per germline. The DNA of the CDR3 is TGTGCCATCAGGGGGACAGGGGCTGGCTACACCTTC. It codes for CAIRGTGAGYTF.

A few counts support this clone. Other DNA sequences of this sample code for an identical CDR3. The chain employs TRBV7-9 and TRBJ1-1, with a possible D match to TRBD1 (6 bases). Germline loops: CDR1 SEHNR, CDR2 FQNEAQ (reference sequence). V was trimmed by 2 bases and J by 0 bases, leaving 7 bases between them. The CDR3 length is 14 residues. The CDR3 DNA is TGTGCCAGCAGCTTACAGGGGATGAACACTGAAGCTTTCTTT. It translates to CASSLQGMNTEAFF.

A few counts support this clone. The chain joins TRBV11-2 to TRBJ2-2, with D hard to call. CDR1 and CDR2 (germline): SGHAT, FQNNGV. Trimming took 5 bases from V and 7 from J, leaving 11 bases between them. CDR3 size: 13 residues. Here the CDR3 reads CASSTLLYGELFF. The CDR3 nucleotides read TGTGCCAGCAGCACATTGCTCTACGGGGAGCTGTTTTTT.

This clone was detected only a few times. The chain uses TRBV2 and TRBJ1-2; D not certain. There are 13 residues in the CDR3. Germline V gene sequence: CDR1 SNHLY, CDR2 FYNNEI. V dropped 7 bases and J dropped 8 bases, with 17 bases sitting between them. CDR3: CASIYPRAGGYTF. CDR3 bases: TGTGCCAGCATCTATCCCCGGGCAGGAGGCTACACCTTC.

The genes are TRBV6-6 and TRBJ1-1, with no clear D. The CDR3 has 13 amino acids. CDR1 is MNHNY and CDR2 is SVGAGI in the germline V gene (reference sequence). CDR3 sequence: CALSTSMNTEAFF. DNA for the CDR3: TGTGCTCTTTCGACGTCCATGAACACTGAAGCTTTCTTT.

The chain employs TRBV4-2 and TRBJ1-3; TRBD1 is a possible D gene (6 bases). The germline V and J ends were trimmed by 7 bases and 4 bases, with 17 bases remaining between them. Germline CDR1 and CDR2: LGHNA and YNFKEQ. The CDR3 length is 15 residues. The CDR3 bases are TGTGCCAGCACCCCTCCCGGGGGCAACGGAAACACCATATATTTT. Residues: CASTPPGGNGNTIYF.

The rearrangement links TRBV7-2 to TRBJ2-1; tentatively, D is TRBD2 (5 bases). The CDR3 runs 13 residues. Germline V gene lookup returns CDR1 SGHTA and CDR2 FQGNSA. V was shortened by 1 base and J by 8 bases, with 9 bases between the two germline ends. CDR3 in amino acids: CASSLVLADEQFF. The CDR3 DNA follows: TGTGCCAGCAGCTTAGTGCTAGCAGATGAGCAGTTCTTC.

The chain joins TRBV4-2 to TRBJ2-7; D is perhaps TRBD1 (6 bases). The germline gives CDR1 LGHNA, CDR2 YNFKEQ. The CDR3 contains 15 residues. Trimming removed 6 bases from V and 3 bases from J, with 18 bases in between. The CDR3 loop reads CASRELSRGLYEQYF. The CDR3 DNA reads TGTGCCAGCAGGGAGCTCTCCAGGGGTCTCTACGAGCAGTACTTC.

The chain has TRBV7-8 and TRBJ1-2, with D possibly matching TRBD1 (6 bases). V was shortened by 5 bases and J by 3 bases, with 16 bases between the two germline ends. Germline loops: CDR1 SGHVS, CDR2 FQNEAQ. This CDR3 is built from 15 residues. The CDR3 protein is CASSPRGGADYGYTF. CDR3 in DNA: TGTGCCAGCAGCCCGAGGGGGGGCGCAGACTATGGCTACACCTTC.